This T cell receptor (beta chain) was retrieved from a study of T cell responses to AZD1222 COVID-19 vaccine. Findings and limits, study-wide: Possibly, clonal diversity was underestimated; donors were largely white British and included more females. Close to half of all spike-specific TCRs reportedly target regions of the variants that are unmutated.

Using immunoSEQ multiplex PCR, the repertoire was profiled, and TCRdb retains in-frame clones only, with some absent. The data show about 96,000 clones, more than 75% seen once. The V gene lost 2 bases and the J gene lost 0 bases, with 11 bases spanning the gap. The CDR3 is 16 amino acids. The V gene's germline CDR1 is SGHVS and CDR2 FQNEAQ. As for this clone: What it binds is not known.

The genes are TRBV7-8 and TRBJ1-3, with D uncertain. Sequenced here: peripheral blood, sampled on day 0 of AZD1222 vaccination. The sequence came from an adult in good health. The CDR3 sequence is CASSLFGRVSGNTIYF. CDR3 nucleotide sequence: TGTGCCAGCAGCTTATTCGGTCGGGTCTCTGGAAACACCATATATTTT.